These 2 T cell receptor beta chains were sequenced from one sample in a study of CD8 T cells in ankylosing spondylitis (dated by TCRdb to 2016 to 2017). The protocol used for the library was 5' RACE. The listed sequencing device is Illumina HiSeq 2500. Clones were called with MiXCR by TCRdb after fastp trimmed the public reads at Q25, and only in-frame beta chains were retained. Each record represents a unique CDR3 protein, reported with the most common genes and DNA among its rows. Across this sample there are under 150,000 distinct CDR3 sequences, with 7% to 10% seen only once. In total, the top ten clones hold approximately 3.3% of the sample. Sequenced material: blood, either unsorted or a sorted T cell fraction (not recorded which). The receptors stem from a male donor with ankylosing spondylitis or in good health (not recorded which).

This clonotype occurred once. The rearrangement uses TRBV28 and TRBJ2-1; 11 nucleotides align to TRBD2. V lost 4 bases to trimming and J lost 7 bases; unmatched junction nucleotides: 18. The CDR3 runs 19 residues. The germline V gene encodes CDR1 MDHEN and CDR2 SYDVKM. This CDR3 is CASSSSMVAGGIYLNEQFF. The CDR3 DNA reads TGTGCCAGCAGTTCCTCCATGGTAGCGGGAGGGATCTACTTGAATGAGCAGTTCTTC.

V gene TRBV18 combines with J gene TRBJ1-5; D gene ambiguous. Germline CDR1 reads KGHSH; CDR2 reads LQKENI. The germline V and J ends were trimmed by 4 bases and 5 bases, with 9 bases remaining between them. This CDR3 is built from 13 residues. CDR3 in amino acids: CASSRATDQPQHF. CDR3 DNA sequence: TGTGCCAGCTCACGGGCCACCGATCAGCCCCAGCATTTT.